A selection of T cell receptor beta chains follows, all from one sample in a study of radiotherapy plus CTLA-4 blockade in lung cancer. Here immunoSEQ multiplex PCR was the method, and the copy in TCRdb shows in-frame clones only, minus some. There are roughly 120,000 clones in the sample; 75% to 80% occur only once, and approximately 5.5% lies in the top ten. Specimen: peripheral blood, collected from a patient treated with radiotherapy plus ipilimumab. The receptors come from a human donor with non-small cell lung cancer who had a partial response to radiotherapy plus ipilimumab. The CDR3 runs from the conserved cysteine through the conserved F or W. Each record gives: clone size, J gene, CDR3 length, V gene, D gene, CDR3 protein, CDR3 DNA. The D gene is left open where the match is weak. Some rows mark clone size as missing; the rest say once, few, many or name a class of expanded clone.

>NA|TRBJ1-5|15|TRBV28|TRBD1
CASRPGQGTNQPQHF
TGTGCCAGCAGACCGGGACAGGGAACAAATCAGCCCCAGCATTTT
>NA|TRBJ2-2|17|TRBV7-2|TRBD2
CASSASSGSWYSGELFF
TGTGCCAGCAGCGCGTCTAGCGGGAGTTGGTATAGCGGGGAGCTGTTTTTT
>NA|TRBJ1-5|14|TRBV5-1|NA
CASSWGQPDQPQHF
TGCGCCAGCAGCTGGGGACAACCTGATCAGCCCCAGCATTTT
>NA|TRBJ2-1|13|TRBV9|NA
CASSATARDEQFF
TGTGCCAGCAGCGCGACAGCCAGGGATGAGCAGTTCTTC
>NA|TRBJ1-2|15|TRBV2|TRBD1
CASSEATGQGIGYTF
TGTGCCAGCAGTGAAGCGACGGGACAGGGTATTGGCTACACCTTC
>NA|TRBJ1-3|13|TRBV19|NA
CASRPGGGNTIYF
TGTGCCAGTAGGCCTGGCGGAGGAAACACCATATATTTT
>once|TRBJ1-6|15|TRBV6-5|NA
CASSYSGPQSSPLHF
TGTGCCAGCAGTTACTCTGGGCCCCAAAGTTCACCCCTCCACTTT
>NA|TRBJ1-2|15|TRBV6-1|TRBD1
CASRRDRRANYGYTF
TGTGCCAGCAGACGGGACAGGAGAGCTAACTATGGCTACACCTTC
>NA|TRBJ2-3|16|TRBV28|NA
CATTRTGNRLTDTQYF
TGTGCCACTACCAGGACGGGGAACCGGCTCACAGATACGCAGTATTTT
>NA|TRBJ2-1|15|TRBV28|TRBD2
CASSFLAGTNNEQFF
TGTGCCAGCAGTTTCCTAGCGGGAACAAACAATGAGCAGTTCTTC
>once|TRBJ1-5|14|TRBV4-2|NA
CASSQAHGEQPQHF
TGTGCCAGCAGCCAAGCTCATGGAGAGCAGCCCCAGCATTTT
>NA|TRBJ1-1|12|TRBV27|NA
CASSLSGGGAFF
TGTGCCAGCAGTTTATCGGGGGGGGGAGCTTTCTTT
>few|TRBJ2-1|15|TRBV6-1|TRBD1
CASSEAWAGGYEQFF
TGTGCCAGCAGTGAAGCCTGGGCAGGGGGATATGAGCAGTTCTTC
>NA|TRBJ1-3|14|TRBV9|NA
CASSVVPGGNSIYF
TGTGCCAGCAGCGTAGTCCCCGGGGGGAACTCCATATATTTT
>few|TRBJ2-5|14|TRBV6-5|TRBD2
CASSSSSGRRVQYF
TGTGCCAGCAGTTCTTCTAGCGGGAGGAGGGTCCAGTACTTC
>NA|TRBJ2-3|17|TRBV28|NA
CASSFRPSGYPTDTQYF
TGTGCCAGCAGTTTCCGCCCATCAGGATACCCCACAGATACGCAGTATTTT
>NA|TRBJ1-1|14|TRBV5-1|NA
CASSLGPTNTEAFF
TGCGCCAGCAGCCTGGGACCGACAAACACTGAAGCTTTCTTT
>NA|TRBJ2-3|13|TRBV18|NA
CASSPQGADTQYF
TGTGCCAGCTCACCGCAGGGTGCAGATACGCAGTATTTT
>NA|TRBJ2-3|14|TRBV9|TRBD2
CASSGGGRTDTQYF
TGTGCCAGCAGCGGGGGGGGGAGAACAGATACGCAGTATTTT
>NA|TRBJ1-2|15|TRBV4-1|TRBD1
CASSQDPGGSYGYTF
TGCGCCAGCAGCCAAGATCCAGGGGGGTCCTATGGCTACACCTTC
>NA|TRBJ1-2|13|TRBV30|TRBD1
CAWGLGQGAHYTF
TGTGCCTGGGGATTGGGACAGGGGGCCCACTACACCTTC
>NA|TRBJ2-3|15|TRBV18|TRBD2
CASSPFEGGPPTQYF
TGTGCCAGCTCACCATTTGAGGGAGGGCCGCCTACGCAGTATTTT
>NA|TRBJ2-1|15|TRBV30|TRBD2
CAWSVLAGGPNEQFF
TGTGCCTGGAGTGTACTAGCGGGAGGGCCCAATGAGCAGTTCTTC
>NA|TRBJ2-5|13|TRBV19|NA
CASRPSEEETQYF
TGTGCCAGTAGGCCGAGCGAGGAAGAGACCCAGTACTTC
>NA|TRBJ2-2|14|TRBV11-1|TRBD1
CASTLQGAGGELFF
TGTGCCAGCACCCTACAGGGGGCGGGCGGGGAGCTGTTTTTT
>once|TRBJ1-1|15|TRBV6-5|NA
CASSYSARGITEAFF
TGTGCCAGCAGTTACTCGGCGAGAGGGATCACTGAAGCTTTCTTT
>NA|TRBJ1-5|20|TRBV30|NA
CAWSGRWGQTLGGRNQPQHF
TGTGCCTGGAGTGGTCGGTGGGGCCAGACTCTCGGTGGGCGCAATCAGCCCCAGCATTTT
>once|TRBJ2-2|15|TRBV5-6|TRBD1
CASSRTGYGTGELFF
TGTGCCAGCAGCAGGACAGGGTACGGCACCGGGGAGCTGTTTTTT
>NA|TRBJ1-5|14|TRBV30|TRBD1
CAWSAGTGAQPQHF
TGTGCCTGGAGCGCCGGGACAGGGGCTCAGCCCCAGCATTTT
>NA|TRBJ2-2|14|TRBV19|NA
CASSIRADTGELFF
TGTGCCAGTAGTATACGAGCGGACACCGGGGAGCTGTTTTTT
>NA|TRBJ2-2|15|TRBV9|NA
CASSASPREAGELFF
TGTGCCAGCAGCGCCTCCCCCCGTGAGGCCGGGGAGCTGTTTTTT
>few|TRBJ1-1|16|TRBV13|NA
CASSLVLGGRSTEAFF
TGTGCCAGCAGCCTGGTCTTGGGAGGCCGAAGCACTGAAGCTTTCTTT
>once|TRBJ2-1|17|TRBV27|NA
CASTPDPAGSSYNEQFF
TGTGCCAGCACCCCCGACCCGGCGGGAAGCTCCTACAATGAGCAGTTCTTC
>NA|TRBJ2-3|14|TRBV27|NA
CASNPNNRADTQYF
TGTGCCAGCAATCCGAATAACAGGGCAGATACGCAGTATTTT
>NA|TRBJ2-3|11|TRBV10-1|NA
CASSVSDTQYF
TGCGCCAGCAGTGTATCAGATACGCAGTATTTT
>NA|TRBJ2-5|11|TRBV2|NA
CASSAEETQYF
TGTGCCAGCAGTGCAGAAGAGACCCAGTACTTC
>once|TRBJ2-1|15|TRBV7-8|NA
CASSLFVEVTNEQFF
TGTGCCAGCAGCTTATTTGTCGAGGTCACCAATGAGCAGTTCTTC
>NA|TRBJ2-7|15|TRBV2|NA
CASSGGQRVSYEQYF
TGTGCCAGCAGCGGAGGGCAGCGGGTCTCCTACGAGCAGTACTTC
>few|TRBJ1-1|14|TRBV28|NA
CASRPRQLNTEAFF
TGTGCCAGCAGGCCGCGGCAGTTGAACACTGAAGCTTTCTTT
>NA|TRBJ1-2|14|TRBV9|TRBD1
CASSTDRGNYGYTF
TGTGCCAGCAGCACGGACAGGGGGAACTATGGCTACACCTTC
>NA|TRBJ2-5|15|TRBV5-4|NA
CASSRGSTGQETQYF
TGTGCCAGCAGCCGTGGGTCTACGGGCCAAGAGACCCAGTACTTC
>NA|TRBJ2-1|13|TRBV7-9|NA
CASSLWEYNEQFF
TGTGCCAGCAGCTTGTGGGAGTACAATGAGCAGTTCTTC
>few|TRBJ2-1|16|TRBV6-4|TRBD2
CASSETGTSGYNEQFF
TGTGCCAGCAGTGAAACCGGGACTAGCGGATACAATGAGCAGTTCTTC
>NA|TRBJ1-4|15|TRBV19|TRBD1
CASSMGQRTNEKLFF
TGTGCCAGTAGTATGGGACAGAGAACTAATGAAAAACTGTTTTTT
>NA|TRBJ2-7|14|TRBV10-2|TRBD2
CASTWTSGTYEQYF
TGCGCCAGCACTTGGACTAGCGGGACGTACGAGCAGTACTTC
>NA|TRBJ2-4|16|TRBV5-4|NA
CASSFLGVGTKNIQYF
TGTGCCAGCAGCTTCTTGGGAGTAGGGACCAAAAACATTCAGTACTTC
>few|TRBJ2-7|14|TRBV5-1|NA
CASSLDLSSYEQYF
TGCGCCAGCAGCTTGGACTTGAGCTCCTACGAGCAGTACTTC
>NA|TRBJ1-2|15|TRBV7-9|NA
CASSSSRGLTYGYTF
TGTGCCAGCAGCTCCAGCCGGGGTCTCACCTATGGCTACACCTTC
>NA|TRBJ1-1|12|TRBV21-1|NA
CASSTTGTEAFF
TGTGCCAGCAGCACGACAGGGACTGAAGCTTTCTTT
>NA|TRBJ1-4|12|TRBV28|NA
CASSSPNEKLFF
TGTGCCAGCAGCTCCCCTAATGAAAAACTGTTTTTT
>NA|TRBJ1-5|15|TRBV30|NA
CAWSVAGMGNQPQHF
TGTGCCTGGAGTGTAGCCGGGATGGGCAATCAGCCCCAGCATTTT
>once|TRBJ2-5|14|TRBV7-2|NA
CASSLGGVAETQYF
TGTGCCAGCAGCTTGGGCGGGGTTGCAGAGACCCAGTACTTC
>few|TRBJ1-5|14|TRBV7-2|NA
CASSLGTGNQPQHF
TGTGCCAGCAGCTTAGGAACAGGCAATCAGCCCCAGCATTTT
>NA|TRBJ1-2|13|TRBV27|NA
CASSYQGSYGYTF
TGTGCCAGCAGTTACCAGGGGTCGTACGGCTACACCTTC
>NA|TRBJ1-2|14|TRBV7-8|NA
CASSSDGLSVGYTF
TGTGCCAGCAGCTCTGACGGCCTAAGCGTTGGCTACACCTTC
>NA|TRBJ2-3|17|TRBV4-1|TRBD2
CASSPEGLAGIPDTQYF
TGCGCCAGCAGCCCGGAGGGTTTAGCGGGAATCCCAGATACGCAGTATTTT
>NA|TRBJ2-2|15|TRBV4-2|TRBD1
CASSQDRGSVGELFF
TGTGCCAGCAGCCAAGACAGGGGGTCGGTCGGGGAGCTGTTTTTT
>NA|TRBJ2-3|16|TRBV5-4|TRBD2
CASSSRASGNTDTQYF
TGTGCCAGCAGCTCCCGGGCTAGCGGGAACACAGATACGCAGTATTTT
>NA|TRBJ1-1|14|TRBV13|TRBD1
CASSIRDRWTEAFF
TGTGCCAGCAGCATCCGGGACAGATGGACTGAAGCTTTCTTT